Listed below are T cell receptor beta chains from one sample, sequenced in a study of OX40 agonist ivuxolimab in advanced cancers. This table comes from immunoSEQ multiplex PCR, and its TCRdb copy is limited to in-frame clones, with some not included. Here the sample spans 12,000 or so clones, around 86% being singletons. Specimen: CD4+ or CD8+ T cells sorted from blood, collected in a trial of the OX40 agonist ivuxolimab. The receptors shown here come from an adult with an advanced solid tumor such as melanoma, head and neck, liver or kidney cancer. CDR3s include the opening cysteine and the closing phenylalanine or tryptophan. Each record gives: J gene, V gene, CDR3 length, CDR3 protein.

TRBJ2-7 TRBV5-4 13 CASSKGPNYEQYF
TRBJ1-2 TRBV5-8 13 CASSLEGSYGYTF
TRBJ1-5 TRBV5-4 13 CASSLEGAQPQHF
TRBJ2-6 TRBV6-5 15 CASSYFGSGANVLTF
TRBJ2-2 TRBV27 15 CASSLDLTATGELFF
TRBJ2-3 TRBV6-5 14 CASGLAGFTDTQYF
TRBJ2-7 TRBV11-2 15 CASSWPGTGAYEQYF
TRBJ2-2 TRBV27 14 CASSFGSPAGELFF
TRBJ1-2 TRBV13 13 CASSPTGAGGYTF
TRBJ2-1 TRBV11-2 12 CASSFDGNEQFF
TRBJ2-2 TRBV7-7 13 CASSHGGPGELFF
TRBJ1-1 TRBV6-5 13 CASGPVVITEAFF
TRBJ2-1 TRBV28 13 CASSWGMVNEQFF
TRBJ2-7 TRBV11-2 14 CASSFPRTTYEQYF
TRBJ2-3 TRBV25-1 16 CASSVPGTSGEGGQYF
TRBJ1-5 TRBV7-9 17 CASSLGLGGLGNQPQHF
TRBJ2-1 TRBV5-6 14 CASSLEQGYNEQFF
TRBJ2-7 TRBV27 11 CASSSLYEQYF
TRBJ1-1 TRBV7-2 13 CASSLSWNTEAFF
TRBJ1-1 TRBV4-3 15 CASSPSGGVNTEAFF
TRBJ1-2 TRBV5-4 12 CASSLGLYGYTF
TRBJ2-1 TRBV27 12 CASSLGWGRQFF
TRBJ2-7 TRBV20-1 11 CSARQGREQYF
TRBJ2-3 TRBV15 16 CATSTERGLGTDTQYF
TRBJ2-1 TRBV19 11 CASSIGNEQFF
TRBJ2-3 TRBV27 17 CASSFLGGPQYTDTQYF
TRBJ1-2 TRBV19 14 CASTNRGGEDGYTF
TRBJ2-2 TRBV14 20 CASSHLWELAGGLHTGELFF
TRBJ2-3 TRBV5-5 16 CASSSRLPGSTDTQYF
TRBJ2-1 TRBV5-1 13 CASSSESGNEQFF
TRBJ2-3 TRBV11-2 17 CASSLEWTSGGGNTQYF
TRBJ2-3 TRBV19 13 CASSWIRTDTQYF
TRBJ2-7 TRBV5-1 15 CASSLEGQRSYEQYF
TRBJ1-4 TRBV18 16 CASSPREEGTNEKLFF
TRBJ2-6 TRBV27 17 CASSLSRGESGANVLTF
TRBJ2-5 TRBV6-6 13 CASSYSSEETQYF
TRBJ1-1 TRBV6-6 13 CASSSRGGTEAFF
TRBJ2-7 TRBV5-4 16 CASSQEAGAAWNEQYF
TRBJ2-5 TRBV19 15 CASSIDGEGGETQYF
TRBJ2-1 TRBV9 15 CASSVGFHENNEQFF
TRBJ1-1 TRBV2 12 CASRATGTEAFF
TRBJ2-7 TRBV7-8 17 CASSLVPTGLLSYEQYF
TRBJ2-2 TRBV5-1 16 CASSPGTSGFTGELFF